This T cell receptor beta chain was profiled in a study of T-cell reconstitution after alpha-beta-depleted transplantation in children. The V end was cut by 3 bases, the J end by 0 bases, with 10 bases between. Germline loops: CDR1 SGHTA, CDR2 FQGNSA. The CDR3 spans 15 residues. Unique molecular identifiers were used in preparing the TCRbeta library. TCRdb processed the PCR reads anew with MiXCR; each CDR3 protein has one entry. The sample carries around 680,000 distinct CDR3 sequences, roughly 15% recorded once. This clonotype occurred many times. The TCR sequence derives from a human donor who donated a stem cell graft to a child with acute myeloid leukemia. The chain employs TRBV7-2 and TRBJ2-3; no clear D gene. The source material was PBMCs from the stem cell graft donor, sampled from the stem cell graft. The CDR3: CASSFLPTSTDTQYF. The CDR3 nucleotides read TGTGCCAGCAGCTTCCTTCCGACTAGCACAGATACGCAGTATTTT. The whole variable domain, remainder taken from reference TRBV7-2 and TRBJ2-3, is GAGVSQSPSNKVTEKGKDVELRCDPISGHTALYWYRQSLGQGLEFLIYFQGNSAPDKSGLPSDRFSAERTGGSVSTLTIQRTQQEDSAVYLCASSFLPTSTDTQYFGPGTRLTVL.